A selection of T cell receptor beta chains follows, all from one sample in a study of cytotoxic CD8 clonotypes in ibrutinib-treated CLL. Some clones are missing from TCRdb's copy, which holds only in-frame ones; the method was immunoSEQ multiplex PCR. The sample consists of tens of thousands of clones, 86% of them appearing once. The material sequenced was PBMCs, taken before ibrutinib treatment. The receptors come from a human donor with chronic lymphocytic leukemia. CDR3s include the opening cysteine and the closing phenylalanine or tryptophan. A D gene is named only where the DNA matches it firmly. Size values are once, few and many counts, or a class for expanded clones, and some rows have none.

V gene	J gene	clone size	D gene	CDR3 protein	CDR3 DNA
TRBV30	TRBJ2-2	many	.	CAWSASPTGELFF	TGTGCCTGGAGTGCCTCACCCACCGGGGAGCTGTTTTTT
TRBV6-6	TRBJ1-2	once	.	CASSSGPSDYGYTF	TGTGCCAGCAGTTCGGGGCCGTCGGACTATGGCTACACCTTC
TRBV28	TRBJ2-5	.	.	CASSFQGTETQYF	TGTGCCAGCAGTTTCCAGGGGACGGAGACCCAGTACTTC
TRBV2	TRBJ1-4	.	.	CASSSGVSRTNEKLFF	TGTGCCAGCAGTTCCGGGGTCTCGAGAACTAATGAAAAACTGTTTTTT
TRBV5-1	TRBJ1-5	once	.	CASSLYPSDSNQPQHF	TGCGCCAGCAGCCTGTACCCCTCAGATAGCAATCAGCCCCAGCATTTT
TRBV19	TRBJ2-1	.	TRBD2	CASLSGGRYNEQFF	TGTGCCAGTCTCAGCGGGGGGAGATACAATGAGCAGTTCTTC
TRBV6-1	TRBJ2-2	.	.	CATQREINTGELFF	TGTGCCACCCAGAGGGAGATAAACACCGGGGAGCTGTTTTTT
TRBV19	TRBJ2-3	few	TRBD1	CASRTGGGTDTQYF	TGTGCCAGCAGGACAGGGGGCGGCACAGATACGCAGTATTTT
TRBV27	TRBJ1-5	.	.	CASSLADPGGVQPQHF	TGTGCCAGCAGTTTGGCGGACCCCGGGGGTGTTCAGCCCCAGCATTTT
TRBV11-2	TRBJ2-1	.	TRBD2	CASSHKRGLYNEQFF	TGTGCCAGCAGCCACAAGCGGGGCTTATACAATGAGCAGTTCTTC
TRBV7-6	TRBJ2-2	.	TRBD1	CASSLEWGDRPFTGELFF	TGTGCCAGCAGCTTAGAGTGGGGGGACAGGCCCTTCACCGGGGAGCTGTTTTTT
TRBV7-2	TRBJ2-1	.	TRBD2	CASSPSLAYYNEQFF	TGTGCCAGCAGCCCCTCACTAGCGTACTACAATGAGCAGTTCTTC
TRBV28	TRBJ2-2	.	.	CASRADLTGELFF	TGTGCCAGCCGAGCGGACCTCACCGGGGAGCTGTTTTTT
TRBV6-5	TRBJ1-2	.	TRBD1	CASSKTGGGNYGYTF	TGTGCCAGCAGTAAGACAGGGGGAGGAAACTATGGCTACACCTTC
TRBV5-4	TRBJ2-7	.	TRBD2	CASSSSGGLGSYEQYF	TGTGCCAGCAGCTCATCGGGGGGGTTGGGATCCTACGAGCAGTACTTC
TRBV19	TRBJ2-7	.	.	CASSETRSAEQYF	TGTGCCAGTAGTGAAACGCGGTCGGCCGAGCAGTACTTC
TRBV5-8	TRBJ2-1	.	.	CASNRGRSSYNEQFF	TGTGCCAGCAATAGGGGACGGAGCTCCTACAATGAGCAGTTCTTC
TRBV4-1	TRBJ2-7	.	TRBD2	CASSQEGTSSYEQYF	TGCGCCAGCAGCCAAGAGGGGACTAGCAGTTACGAGCAGTACTTC
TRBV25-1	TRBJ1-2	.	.	CASSDWGYGYTF	TGTGCCAGCAGTGATTGGGGGTATGGCTACACCTTC
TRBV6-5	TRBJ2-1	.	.	CASSYDQLRNEQFF	TGTGCCAGCAGTTATGACCAGTTACGCAATGAGCAGTTCTTC
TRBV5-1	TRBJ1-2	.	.	CASSLEGWSYGYTF	TGCGCCAGCAGCTTGGAGGGGTGGTCATATGGCTACACCTTC
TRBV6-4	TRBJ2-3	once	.	CASSDSWAGYSTDTQYF	TGTGCCAGCAGTGACTCCTGGGCGGGATACAGCACAGATACGCAGTATTTT
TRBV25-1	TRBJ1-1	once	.	CASNSRRSVQAFF	TGTGCCAGCAACTCCCGCCGGTCAGTTCAAGCTTTCTTT
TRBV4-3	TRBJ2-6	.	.	CASSPLRPGANVLTF	TGCGCCAGCAGCCCCCTGAGACCTGGGGCCAACGTCCTGACTTTC
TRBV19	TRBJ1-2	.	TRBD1	CASWDRVVGNGYTF	TGTGCCAGCTGGGACAGGGTGGTGGGTAATGGCTACACCTTC
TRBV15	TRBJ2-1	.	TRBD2	CATKTDSGNYNEQFF	TGTGCCACCAAGACGGATAGCGGGAACTACAATGAGCAGTTCTTC
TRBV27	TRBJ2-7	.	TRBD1	CASSEDRGNEQYF	TGTGCCAGCAGTGAGGACAGGGGTAACGAGCAGTACTTC
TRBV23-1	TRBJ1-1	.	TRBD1	CASSHWTGVEWTEAFF	TGCGCCAGCAGTCATTGGACAGGGGTGGAATGGACTGAAGCTTTCTTT
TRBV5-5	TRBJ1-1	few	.	CASSFQVTTEAFF	TGTGCCAGCAGCTTCCAGGTAACTACTGAAGCTTTCTTT
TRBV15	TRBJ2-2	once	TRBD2	CATSRVPSGTNTGELFF	TGTGCCACCAGCAGAGTGCCCAGCGGGACGAACACCGGGGAGCTGTTTTTT
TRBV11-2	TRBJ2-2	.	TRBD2	CASSLEGLAGAGSGELFF	TGTGCCAGCAGCTTAGAGGGACTAGCGGGAGCGGGTTCCGGGGAGCTGTTTTTT
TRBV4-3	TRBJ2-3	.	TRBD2	CASSQGIRWREESADTQYF	TGCGCCAGCAGCCAAGGGATCCGGTGGCGGGAGGAGTCGGCAGATACGCAGTATTTT
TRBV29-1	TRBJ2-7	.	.	CSVGRNEQYF	TGCAGCGTTGGGAGGAACGAGCAGTACTTC
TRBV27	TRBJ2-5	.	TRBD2	CASSLKWRTSGGQETQYF	TGTGCCAGCAGTTTAAAATGGAGGACTAGCGGAGGACAAGAGACCCAGTACTTC
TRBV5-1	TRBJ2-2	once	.	CASSLPDYTGELFF	TGCGCCAGCAGCTTGCCGGATTACACCGGGGAGCTGTTTTTT
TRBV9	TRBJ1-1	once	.	CASSPGGTGLAFF	TGTGCCAGCAGCCCCGGGGGTACAGGGTTGGCTTTCTTT
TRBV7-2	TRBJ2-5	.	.	CASSLDFRGTQYF	TGTGCCAGCAGCTTAGACTTCCGGGGGACCCAGTACTTC
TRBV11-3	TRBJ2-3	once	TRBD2	CASSLGLAGDTQYF	TGTGCCAGCAGCTTGGGACTAGCGGGAGATACGCAGTATTTT
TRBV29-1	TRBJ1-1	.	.	CSVMNTEAFF	TGCAGCGTCATGAACACTGAAGCTTTCTTT
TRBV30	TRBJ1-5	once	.	CASGRGGSNQPQHF	TGTGCCTCTGGACGTGGGGGTAGCAATCAGCCCCAGCATTTT
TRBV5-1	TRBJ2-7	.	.	CASSLYSFSYEQYF	TGCGCCAGCAGCTTGTACAGTTTCTCCTACGAGCAGTACTTC
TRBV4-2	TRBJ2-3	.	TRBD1	CASSPSQLTGSTDTQYF	TGTGCCAGCAGCCCCTCACAACTGACAGGGTCCACAGATACGCAGTATTTT
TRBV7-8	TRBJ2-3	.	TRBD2	CASSLVWWTSGRMGLRTDTQYF	TGTGCCAGCAGCTTAGTTTGGTGGACTAGCGGGAGAATGGGGCTACGCACAGATACGCAGTATTTT
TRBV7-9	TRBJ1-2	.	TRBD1	CASRQAGGYGYTF	TGTGCCAGCAGACAAGCAGGGGGCTATGGCTACACCTTC
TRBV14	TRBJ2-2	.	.	CASSQDMRNTGELFF	TGTGCCAGCAGCCAAGATATGAGAAACACCGGGGAGCTGTTTTTT
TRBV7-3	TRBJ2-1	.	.	CASSLTLGSINEQFF	TGTGCCAGCAGCTTAACGCTCGGCAGCATCAATGAGCAGTTCTTC
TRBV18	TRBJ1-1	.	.	CASSQLDEATEAFF	TGTGCCAGCTCACAGCTGGATGAGGCCACTGAAGCTTTCTTT
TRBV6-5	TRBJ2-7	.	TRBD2	CATETSGTYEQYF	TGTGCCACCGAGACTAGCGGGACCTACGAGCAGTACTTC
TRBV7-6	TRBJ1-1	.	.	CASSSFIGEDTEAFF	TGTGCCAGCAGCTCTTTCATAGGAGAGGACACTGAAGCTTTCTTT
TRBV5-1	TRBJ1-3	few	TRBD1	CASSSDSGQGNTIYF	TGCGCCAGCAGCTCGGACTCGGGACAGGGAAACACCATATATTTT
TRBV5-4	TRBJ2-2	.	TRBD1	CASSYFRDRYTGELFF	TGTGCCAGCAGCTATTTCCGGGACAGATACACCGGGGAGCTGTTTTTT
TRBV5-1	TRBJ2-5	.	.	CASSLGQGRGARETQYF	TGCGCCAGCAGCTTGGGTCAGGGCAGGGGCGCACGAGAGACCCAGTACTTC
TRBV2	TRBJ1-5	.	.	CASSVTGTGNQPQHF	TGTGCCAGCAGTGTCACAGGGACGGGCAATCAGCCCCAGCATTTT
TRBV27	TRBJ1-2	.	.	CASRPLLTFYGYTF	TGTGCCAGCAGACCGTTACTGACCTTCTATGGCTACACCTTC
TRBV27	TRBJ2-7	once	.	CASSLRPRAYEQYF	TGTGCCAGCAGTTTACGACCGCGCGCCTACGAGCAGTACTTC